This TCR beta chain originates from a study of lymphopenia after photon versus proton radiotherapy. Clones were sequenced by immunoSEQ multiplex PCR, and TCRdb holds only the in-frame ones, with some missing. Among 75,000 to 95,000 clones, 80% to 90% were seen once, and the ten largest hold 1.3% to 1.5%. The study, taken as a whole, reports: Oligoclonal CD8+ Temra expansion after nadir drove photon patients' diversity drop. Relative stability marked proton patients; photon patients lost diversity and naive cells.

V was pared by 4 bases and J by 5 bases, with 4 bases of the junction left unmatched. The CDR3 is 14 residues long. The germline gives CDR1 LGHNA, CDR2 YSLEER. Turning to this clone: The antigen is unknown.

V gene TRBV4-3 combines with J gene TRBJ2-3, with 9 bases that match TRBD1. The TCR sequence derives from a man in his sixties with pancreatic cancer. The sample was peripheral blood, taken from a patient treated with proton-based radiotherapy. In DNA, the CDR3 is TGCGCCAGCAGCCCTGGGACAGGGAGAGATACGCAGTATTTT. Translated, it gives CASSPGTGRDTQYF.